This T cell receptor (beta chain) originates from a study of technical replicates of blood from four donors. V shed 7 bases, J shed 3 bases, and the junction held 7 bases outside the gene matches. CDR1 MNHNS and CDR2 SASEGT come from the germline V gene. This CDR3 has 14 residues. Assay: immunoSEQ multiplex PCR; the TCRdb copy retains only in-frame clones and omits some. The sample yields some 87,000 clones, 85% to 95% seen once. The chain joins TRBV6-1 to TRBJ1-2; TRBD1 matches 8 bases. The receptor comes from a human donor in good health. Specimen: T cells isolated from PBMCs. CDR3 nucleotides: TGTGCCAGCAATGGACAGGGTGGATACTATGGCTACACCTTC. Translated: CASNGQGGYYGYTF.